The next 32 T cell receptor beta chains were all read from a single sample in a study of tumor and adjacent non-tumor tissue in lung cancer. Three rounds of nested PCR, following a modified ARM-PCR protocol, produced the TCRbeta library. MiXCR, run by TCRdb on the multiplex PCR reads, gives a single entry per CDR3 protein. Among 75,000 to 100,000 distinct CDR3 sequences listed, less than 75% were seen once. The template was RNA from unsorted bulk tissue. Source material: lung tumor tissue. The receptors were sampled from a man aged 60-69 years with non-small cell lung cancer.

Remarks on this clonotype: This may come from a read error, since a much larger clone is one base off. CDR3 coding DNA: TGTGCCAGCAGCCCTACACCGGACAGGGGAATGGACACTGAAGCTTTATTT. It specifies CASSPTPDRGMDTEALF. The rearrangement joins TRBV5-4 to TRBJ1-1, with 9 bases matching TRBD1. This CDR3 comprises 17 residues. From germline, CDR1 is SGHNT and CDR2 YYREEE (reference sequence).

The genes are TRBV12-3 or TRBV12-4 and TRBJ2-3, with D perhaps being TRBD1 or TRBD2 (6 bases each). The CDR3 is 16 amino acids. V dropped 10 bases and J dropped 12 bases, with 32 bases sitting between them. CDR3 sequence reads: CANHGSRGPPTDTQYF. CDR3 sequence (DNA): TGTGCCAACCACGGTTCACGGGGGCCCCCCACAGACACACAGTATTTT.

This chain uses TRBV20-1 with TRBJ2-2; 7 bases map to TRBD1. This CDR3 region has 13 residues. Looked up from germline, CDR1 is DFQATT and CDR2 is SNEGSKA (reference sequence). The CDR3 spells CGVTPTGIGELFF. For the CDR3, the DNA is TGCGGTGTTACCCCGACAGGGATCGGGGAGCTGTTTTTT.

Points on this clonotype: This could be a read error, since a much larger clone is one nucleotide away. This chain uses TRBV30 with TRBJ2-1, with D perhaps TRBD1 (5 bases). Germline CDR1 reads GTSNPN; CDR2 reads SVGIG (reference sequence). CDR3 length: 14 amino acids. The DNA for the CDR3 is TGTGCATGGGGCCCTAGTGGAATCTACAGTGAGCAGTTCTTC. Its translation: CAWGPSGIYSEQFF.

In regard to this clonotype: This may stem from a read error, because a much larger clone lies one nucleotide away. The V call is TRBV5-6, the J call TRBJ1-1; 7 bases align to TRBD1. The CDR3 is made up of 14 amino acids. The V gene's germline CDR1 is SGHDT and CDR2 YYEEEE. The CDR3 DNA is TGTGCCAACAGCTGGGGACAGTTAAACACTGAAGCTTTCTTT. Amino acids: CANSWGQLNTEAFF.

About this clonotype: This likely comes from a read error, as the CDR3 has no conserved phenylalanine or tryptophan at its end. V usage is TRBV11-3 and J usage is TRBJ2-7; 7 positions match TRBD2. After removal of 9 bases from V and 0 bases from J, the junction contained 11 bases not matched to a gene. CDR3 length: 15 amino acids. Germline loops: CDR1 SGHNT, CDR2 YENEEA. The CDR3 reads CASRRAGGSSYEQYY. In DNA, the CDR3 is TGTGCCAGTAGGAGGGCTGGCGGGAGCTCCTACGAGCAGTACTAT.

This clonotype occurred once. This may stem from a read error, because a much larger clone lies one nucleotide away. Here the CDR3 omits its conserved ending phenylalanine or tryptophan, so a read error is the likely source. The V call is TRBV5-1, the J call TRBJ2-1; a weak D match, TRBD1 (5 bases). The V gene's germline CDR1 is SGHRS and CDR2 YFSETQ. This CDR3 comprises 14 residues. V lost 0 bases and J lost 4, with 8 bases in between. In DNA form, the CDR3 reads TGCGCCAGCAGCTTGGTGGACAAGTACAATGAGCAGTTCCTC. It specifies CASSLVDKYNEQFL.

Ten or more counts support this clonotype. This chain links TRBV6-2 or TRBV6-3 with TRBJ1-5; no definite D call. CDR1 and CDR2 from the germline V gene are MNHEY and SVGEGT. The V and J ends lost 8 bases and 2 bases respectively, with 7 bases between them. The CDR3 loop spans 12 amino acids. The CDR3 DNA reads as TGTGCCAGCCTAACAGGCAATCAGCCCCAGCATTTT. It specifies CASLTGNQPQHF.

V and J are TRBV4-2 and TRBJ2-3; TRBD1 is a possible D gene (8 bases). Per germline, CDR1 LGHNA and CDR2 YNFKEQ. Trimming cost V 5 bases and J 3 bases, with 21 bases left between them. This CDR3 contains 17 residues. For the CDR3, the DNA is TGTGCCAGCAGCTGGACTACAGGGGGGGGAGAGACAGATACGCAGTATTTT. It encodes CASSWTTGGGETDTQYF.

Points on this clonotype: The conserved closing phenylalanine or tryptophan is absent in this CDR3, likely reflecting a read error. The V call is TRBV12-3 or TRBV12-4, the J call TRBJ2-5, with TRBD1 matching 8 bases. The CDR3 sequence is 14 residues long. V was pared by 5 bases and J by 5 bases, with 7 bases of the junction left unmatched. DNA for the CDR3: TGTGCCAGCAGTCCAGACAGGGGCAGTGAGACCCAGTACCTC. This encodes CASSPDRGSETQYL.

This clonotype has a handful of counts. It may be a read error: a sequence one base away is much more abundant. The CDR3 nucleotides are TGTGCCAGCAACTCTACTAGCGGGGGTTACGAGCAGTACTTC. Translated, it gives CASNSTSGGYEQYF. The V call is TRBV5-4, the J call TRBJ2-7, with 11 bases aligning to TRBD2. From germline, CDR1 is SGHNT and CDR2 YYREEE (reference sequence). J was trimmed by 4 bases and V by 6 bases; bases with no gene match: 6. This CDR3 has 14 amino acids. The variable domain in full, with the rest retrieved from reference TRBV5-4 and TRBJ2-7, is ETGVTQSPTHLIKTRGQQVTLRCSSQSGHNTVSWYQQALGQGPQFIFQYYREEENGRGNFPPRFSGLQFPNYSSELNVNALELDDSALYLCASNSTSGGYEQYFGPGTRLTVT.

V and J are TRBV6-1 and TRBJ2-1; 7 bases line up with TRBD1. The CDR3 extends over 14 amino acids. The germline CDR1 and CDR2 sequences are MNHNS and SASEGT. Trimming cost V 5 bases and J 10 bases; bases outside gene matches: 11. Here the CDR3 reads CASSQGSGGEEQFF. Here the CDR3 DNA reads TGTGCCAGCAGTCAAGGGTCAGGGGGAGAGGAGCAGTTCTTC.

In this sample, this clonotype turned up a few times. A much larger clone differs from this one at a single base, so this may be a read error. The chain uses TRBV12-3 or TRBV12-4 and TRBJ2-5, with 10 bases identical to TRBD1. Trimming at V came to 6 bases and at J to 5 bases, leaving 12 bases not matched to a gene. The length of the CDR3 is 16 residues. CDR3 nucleotide sequence: TGTGCCAGCAGGTCCGGGACAGGGGATGGAGGTGAGACCCAGTACTTC. As protein: CASRSGTGDGGETQYF.

Concerning this clonotype: It is likely a read error, because the conserved phenylalanine at the end of the CDR3 is missing. This chain joins TRBV6-1 and TRBJ1-5; tentatively, D is TRBD1 (5 bases). Germline lookup yields CDR1 MNHNS and CDR2 SASEGT. Trimming took 3 bases from V and 9 from J, leaving 18 bases between them. This CDR3 spans 15 amino acids. CDR3 nucleotide sequence: TGTGCCAGCAGTGACAAGCTTGGAGGGGAACGGCCCCAGCATCTT. This sequence encodes CASSDKLGGERPQHL.

The table lists this clonotype with many counts. V is TRBV4-1 and J is TRBJ2-2, with D possibly being TRBD1 or TRBD2 (6 bases each). The V and J ends lost 0 bases and 6 bases respectively, with 11 bases between them. Germline CDR1 and CDR2: MGHRA and YSYEKL. There are 15 residues in the CDR3. The CDR3 region has the DNA TGCGCCAGCAGCCAAGATACAGGGAGGCCCGGGGAGCTGTTTTTT. This encodes CASSQDTGRPGELFF.

The chain employs TRBV6-5 and TRBJ1-1; 8 bases map to TRBD1. Per the germline V gene, CDR1 is MNHEY and CDR2 is SVGAGI. V was clipped by 9 bases and J by 0 bases; unmatched bases: 21. The CDR3 is 19 amino acids. This CDR3 is CASRRLAGTGLLVNTEAFF. The CDR3 DNA reads as TGTGCCAGTAGGCGCTTAGCCGGGACAGGTCTATTGGTGAACACTGAAGCTTTCTTT.

The CDR3 sequence is CSASRGGPYEQYF. In DNA, the CDR3 is TGCAGTGCTAGTAGGGGCGGTCCCTACGAGCAGTACTTC. The rearrangement joins TRBV20-1 to TRBJ2-7; TRBD1 might be the D (5 bases). Looked up from germline, CDR1 is DFQATT and CDR2 is SNEGSKA (reference sequence). The V end was cut by 3 bases, the J end by 2 bases, with 11 bases between. The CDR3 consists of 13 residues.

The chain is built from TRBV30 and TRBJ1-2; possibly TRBD1 for D (6 bases). This CDR3 region has 14 residues. CDR1 GTSNPN and CDR2 SVGIG come from the germline V gene (reference sequence). V was clipped by 3 bases and J by 7 bases, with 18 bases between them. CDR3 DNA sequence: TGTGCCTGGAGCGGAACAGGGATTCCTGGTGGCTACACCTTC. Its protein is CAWSGTGIPGGYTF.

In its sample, this clonotype was seen a few times. V gene TRBV7-9 combines with J gene TRBJ2-1, with TRBD2 matching over 7 bases. CDR1 and CDR2 (germline): SEHNR, FQNEAQ (reference sequence). The trim removed 11 bases at V and 8 bases at J, leaving 12 bases unmatched. CDR3 size: 13 residues. CDR3 amino acids: CAGSTAGEDEQFF. The CDR3 DNA reads TGTGCCGGCTCAACGGCGGGGGAGGATGAGCAGTTCTTC.

This clonotype was detected ten times or more. The V call is TRBV20-1, the J call TRBJ1-1; a weak D match, TRBD1 (5 bases). V was clipped by 3 bases and J by 4 bases, with 18 bases between them. CDR3 length: 15 residues. Germline V gene lookup returns CDR1 DFQATT and CDR2 SNEGSKA (reference sequence). The CDR3 coding sequence is TGCAGTGCTAGGGCTTTGGGAGGGGTGGGCACTGAAGCTTTCTTT. It translates to CSARALGGVGTEAFF.

The rearrangement joins TRBV6-5 to TRBJ2-7; 11 bases are shared with TRBD1. The CDR3 is 15 residues long. CDR1 and CDR2 from the germline V gene are MNHEY and SVGAGI. The trim removed 8 bases at V and 2 bases at J, leaving 8 bases unmatched. CDR3 sequence: CASCRKGQGAYEQYF. DNA of the CDR3: TGTGCCAGCTGTAGAAAGGGACAGGGGGCCTACGAGCAGTACTTC.

The chain combines TRBV29-1 with TRBJ1-2, with a possible D match to TRBD1 (5 bases). Germline-derived CDR1 and CDR2 are SQVTM and ANQGSEA. V lost 3 bases and J lost 7, with 15 bases in between. This CDR3 is built from 13 residues. The CDR3 spells CSVEDKVLSGYTF. The CDR3 nucleotides are TGCAGCGTTGAGGACAAGGTGCTTTCTGGCTACACCTTC.

Concerning this clonotype itself: The CDR3 does not close with the conserved phenylalanine or tryptophan, likely indicating a read error. The rearrangement uses TRBV29-1 and TRBJ2-3; TRBD1 aligns across 10 bases. Losses at the gene ends were 6 bases for V and 0 bases for J; bases not matched to a gene: 12. The germline CDR1 and CDR2 sequences are SQVTM and ANQGSEA. The CDR3 runs 17 residues. The chain's CDR3 is CSVVLLDRGDSTDTQYI. The CDR3 DNA reads as TGCAGCGTCGTCTTATTGGACAGGGGGGATAGCACAGATACGCAGTATATT.

This clonotype was counted a single time. An end of the junction does not agree with germline; a read error may underlie this. The chain has TRBV12-3 or TRBV12-4 and TRBJ1-5; D is undetermined. The CDR3 has 15 amino acids. The CDR3 region is CASSPAGIGNQPQHF. For the CDR3, the DNA is TGTGCAAGCAGCCCCGCCGGGATTGGTAATCAGCCCCAGCATTTT.

V and J are TRBV12-3 or TRBV12-4 and TRBJ1-5, with D maybe TRBD1 (5 bases). There are 12 residues in the CDR3. The CDR3 nucleotides read TGTGTGAGCAATTCAGGGAATCAGCCCCAGCATTTT. Protein product: CVSNSGNQPQHF.

A word on this clonotype: Germline is not matched at one junction end, which may reflect a read error. The rearrangement links TRBV10-2 to TRBJ1-5; D call uncertain. Looked up from germline, CDR1 is WSHSY and CDR2 is SAAADI. The CDR3 extends over 14 amino acids. The CDR3 sequence is CTSSEGSTDQPQHF. In DNA, the CDR3 is TGCACCAGCAGTGAGGGCTCGACTGATCAGCCCCAGCATTTT.

Regarding this clonotype: A clone one base away is much larger, so this may be a read error. This rearrangement joins TRBV5-6 to TRBJ2-2; TRBD2 is a possible D gene (5 bases). CDR1 and CDR2 from the germline V gene are SGHDT and YYEEEE. The length of the CDR3 is 16 residues. CDR3 in DNA: TGTGCCAGCAGCTTGTTTACAAGACGGAACACCGGGAAGCTGTTTTTT. Translation: CASSLFTRRNTGKLFF.

This clonotype has only one observation. At one end, the junction sequence differs from germline, possibly due to a read error. The CDR3 region is CSVSDSGSLYEQCF. The DNA of the CDR3 is TGCAGCGTCTCCGATAGCGGGAGCCTCTACGAGCAGTGCTTC. The chain is built from TRBV29-1 and TRBJ2-7; 9 bases line up with TRBD2. The CDR3 is 14 amino acids. Germline assignment: CDR1 SQVTM and CDR2 ANQGSEA.

As to this clonotype: Relative to the germline gene, one junction end is altered; a read error may explain this. The rearrangement uses TRBV6-6 and TRBJ2-6; 8 bases align to TRBD1. Germline V gene lookup returns CDR1 MNHNY and CDR2 SVGAGI (reference sequence). CDR3 length: 16 amino acids. CDR3 region: CASSRQGATGTNVLTF. The DNA for the CDR3 is TGCGCCAGCAGCCGTCAGGGGGCAACCGGGACCAACGTCCTGACTTTC.

In this sample, this clonotype is medium-sized (0.01 to 0.1%). The J gene is TRBJ2-1, the V gene TRBV11-3; 11 bases agree with TRBD2. The V and J ends lost 0 bases and 3 bases, in that order; junction bases with no gene match: 7. CDR1 and CDR2 from the germline V gene are SGHNT and YENEEA. The CDR3 consists of 18 residues. CDR3 loop: CASSLDLLAGEFYNEQFF. The CDR3 DNA is TGTGCCAGCAGCTTAGATTTACTAGCGGGAGAGTTCTACAATGAGCAGTTCTTC.

The rearrangement links TRBV11-2 to TRBJ2-3, with TRBD2 identical over 7 bases. The CDR3 runs to 17 residues. J lost 6 bases, V lost 1 base, and 13 bases had no gene match. In germline, CDR1 is SGHAT, CDR2 FQNNGV. The chain's CDR3 is CASSLGRGGSGTDTQYF. CDR3 nucleotide sequence: TGTGCCAGCAGCTTAGGTAGAGGCGGGAGTGGGACCGATACGCAGTATTTT.

The J gene is TRBJ1-2, the V gene TRBV10-3, with 7 positions matching TRBD1. The CDR3 has 12 residues. After removal of 2 bases from V and 6 bases from J, the junction contained 0 bases not matched to a gene. CDR1 is ENHRY, CDR2 SYGVKD, per germline. The CDR3 nucleotides are TGTGCCATCAGTGAGGACAGGGATGGCTACACCTTC. It codes for CAISEDRDGYTF.